Following are 10 T cell receptor beta chains from one sample sequenced in a study of early T cells in non-severe SARS-CoV-2 infection. TCRdb itself ran the 5' RACE reads through MiXCR, one entry per CDR3 protein. Here the sample spans roughly 72,000 distinct CDR3 sequences, roughly 13% being singletons. Sequencing used whole blood. These receptor sequences come from an adult who was a healthcare worker with PCR-confirmed SARS-CoV-2 infection or an uninfected control (not recorded which).

This clonotype occurred many times. The junction departs from the called germline gene at one end, perhaps through a read error. The J gene is TRBJ2-3, the V gene TRBV13; TRBD2 matches 7 bases. In germline, CDR1 is PRHDT, CDR2 FYEKMQ (reference sequence). This CDR3 is built from 13 residues. The CDR3 bases are TGTGCCAGCAGCGAGGGACTATGGGCTATGTGCAGTTTT. Translating gives CASSEGLWAMCSF.

The rearrangement links TRBV5-4 to TRBJ2-2; possibly TRBD1 for D (5 bases). This CDR3 is built from 17 residues. Germline CDR1 reads SGHNT; CDR2 reads YYREEE (reference sequence). V was cut by 1 base and J by 4 bases, with 17 bases left in between. The CDR3 protein is CASSLINLRVATGELFF. CDR3 nucleotides: TGTGCCAGCAGCTTGATCAACCTCAGGGTCGCCACCGGGGAGCTGTTTTTT.

This clonotype came up a few times. The J gene is TRBJ2-7, the V gene TRBV6-2 or TRBV6-3; D may match TRBD1 or TRBD2 (5 bases each). Germline lookup yields CDR1 MNHEY and CDR2 SVGEGT. V lost 7 bases and J lost 7, with 17 bases in between. The CDR3 is 13 amino acids. The CDR3 nucleotides are TGTGCCAGCACCGAAACCGGGACGCTTGAGCAGTACTTC. This gives the protein CASTETGTLEQYF.

This clonotype was seen a handful of times. The gene calls are TRBV20-1 and TRBJ2-1; 12 nucleotides align to TRBD2. The CDR3 has 14 residues. Unmatched junction bases numbered 2, after V lost 0 bases and J lost 8 bases. CDR1 and CDR2 from the germline V gene are DFQATT and SNEGSKA (reference sequence). The CDR3: CSARESSGRDEQFF. Written as DNA, the CDR3 is TGCAGTGCTAGAGAGTCTAGCGGGAGGGATGAGCAGTTCTTC.

This clonotype occurred many times. DNA of the CDR3: TGTGCTAGTGGTTTTTTTTTCCAACGCGGGAGATCGACAGATACGCAGTATTTT. Translated: CASGFFFQRGRSTDTQYF. V gene TRBV12-5 combines with J gene TRBJ2-3, with TRBD2 matching 7 bases. The CDR3 spans 18 residues. Germline CDR1 reads LGHNT; CDR2 reads FRNRAP. The V and J ends lost 3 bases and 3 bases, in that order; junction bases with no gene match: 15.

This chain uses TRBV29-1 with TRBJ2-3, with a tentative D call TRBD2 (6 bases). V dropped 7 bases and J dropped 1 base, with 12 bases sitting between them. The CDR3 is 13 residues long. Looked up from germline, CDR1 is SQVTM and CDR2 is ANQGSEA. Here the CDR3 DNA reads TGCAGCGCGTCGGGAGCAGGCACAGATACGCAGTATTTT. It yields the protein CSASGAGTDTQYF.

This clonotype was seen repeatedly, ten times or more. V gene TRBV29-1 combines with J gene TRBJ2-3; no firm D call. This CDR3 spans 13 amino acids. Trimming removed 0 bases from V and 0 bases from J, with 4 bases in between. Germline-derived CDR1 and CDR2 are SQVTM and ANQGSEA. Here the CDR3 reads CSVEEHSTDTQYF. CDR3 nucleotide sequence: TGCAGCGTTGAAGAGCATAGCACAGATACGCAGTATTTT.

The chain has TRBV6-5 and TRBJ1-3; D gene ambiguous. The CDR3 has 11 residues. Trimming stripped 5 bases from V and 3 bases from J, with 2 bases between. Germline CDR1 and CDR2: MNHEY and SVGAGI. The CDR3 DNA sequence: TGTGCCAGCAGTCTTGGAAACACCATATATTTT. This codes for CASSLGNTIYF.

Here the CDR3 DNA reads TGCAGTGCTACGCGAGCGGGGGGTCCTGACAGGGGCTTCACAGATACGCAGTATTTT. Its translation is CSATRAGGPDRGFTDTQYF. The rearrangement uses TRBV20-1 and TRBJ2-3; a possible D gene is TRBD2 (9 bases). The CDR3 length is 19 residues. Germline CDR1 reads DFQATT; CDR2 reads SNEGSKA (reference sequence). The V gene lost 4 bases and the J gene lost 2 bases, with 28 bases spanning the gap.

V gene TRBV6-5 combines with J gene TRBJ2-1; 7 bases are shared with TRBD2. Germline V lookup: CDR1 MNHEY, CDR2 SVGAGI. V lost 2 bases and J lost 0; bases outside the gene matches: 7. The CDR3 contains 17 residues. CDR3 coding DNA: TGTGCCAGCAGTTACGGGGCTAGCGGTAGCTCCTACAATGAGCAGTTCTTC. Translation: CASSYGASGSSYNEQFF.